Sequencing of this T cell receptor beta chain was carried out in a study of vaccination effects on CD4 cells after COVID-19. The table came from immunoSEQ multiplex PCR; TCRdb's copy has only in-frame clones and leaves some out. Of 70,000 to 75,000 clones in the sample, 60% to 80% are singletons; the top ten hold about 2.1%. As for this clone: The antigen is undetermined.

Culture lasted around eleven days before CD4+ T cell isolation. This CDR3 has 14 amino acids. Per the germline V gene, CDR1 is SGHRS and CDR2 is YFSETQ. The V and J ends lost 0 bases and 4 bases respectively, with 10 bases between them. The sequences come from CD4+ T cells from PBMCs cultured without peptide, collected before COVID-19 vaccination. The chain recombines TRBV5-1 with TRBJ1-2; unclear D gene. This receptor was obtained from a human donor who received a COVID-19 vaccine. The CDR3 reads CASSLGTYSYGYTF. CDR3 bases: TGCGCCAGCAGCTTGGGTACCTATAGCTATGGCTACACCTTC.